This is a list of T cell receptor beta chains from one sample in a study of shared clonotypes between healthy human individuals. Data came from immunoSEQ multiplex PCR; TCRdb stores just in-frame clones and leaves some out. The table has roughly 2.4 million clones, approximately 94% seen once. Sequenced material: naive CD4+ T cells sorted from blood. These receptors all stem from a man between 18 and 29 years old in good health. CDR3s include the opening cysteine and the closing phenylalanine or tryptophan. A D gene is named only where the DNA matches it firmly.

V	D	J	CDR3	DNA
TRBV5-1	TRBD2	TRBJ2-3	CASSAGVVTDTQYF	TGCGCCAGCAGCGCGGGAGTAGTGACAGATACGCAGTATTTT
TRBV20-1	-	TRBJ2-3	CSARAEYEQYF	TGCAGTGCTAGAGCGGAGTACGAGCAGTATTTT
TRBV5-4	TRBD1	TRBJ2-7	CASSLGQGSPYEQYF	TGTGCCAGCAGCTTAGGACAGGGTAGCCCCTACGAGCAGTACTTC
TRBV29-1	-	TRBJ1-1	CSCSGAVGTEAFF	TGCAGCTGCTCAGGGGCTGTTGGCACTGAAGCTTTCTTT
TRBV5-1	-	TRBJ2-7	CASSLGRDEQYF	TGCGCCAGCAGCTTGGGCAGGGACGAGCAGTACTTC
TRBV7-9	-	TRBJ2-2	CACPSGTTNTGELFF	TGTGCCTGTCCCTCCGGGACAACGAACACCGGGGAGCTGTTTTTT
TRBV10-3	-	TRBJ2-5	CAISEGTETQYF	TGTGCCATCAGTGAAGGTACGGAGACCCAGTACTTC
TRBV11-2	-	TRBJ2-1	CASNSNPNEQFF	TGTGCCAGCAACTCAAACCCGAATGAGCAGTTCTTC
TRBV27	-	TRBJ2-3	CASSLWEGTDTQYF	TGTGCCAGCAGTTTGTGGGAGGGCACAGATACGCAGTATTTT
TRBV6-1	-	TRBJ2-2	CASTLADVAGELFF	TGTGCCAGCACCCTCGCGGATGTCGCCGGGGAGCTGTTTTTT
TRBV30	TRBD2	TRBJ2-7	CAWIAGPTGKQYF	TGTGCCTGGATAGCGGGCCCGACTGGGAAGCAGTACTTC
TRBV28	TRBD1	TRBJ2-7	CASSLWGRGSSYEQYF	TGTGCCAGCAGTTTATGGGGCAGGGGGAGCTCCTACGAGCAGTACTTC
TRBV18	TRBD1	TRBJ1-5	CASSREGQLNQPQHF	TGTGCCAGCTCACGGGAGGGACAGCTCAATCAGCCCCAGCATTTT
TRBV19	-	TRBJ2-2	CASRVNTGELFF	TGTGCCAGTAGGGTTAACACCGGGGAGCTGTTTTTT
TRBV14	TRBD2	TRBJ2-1	CASSQETSSGSIYNEQFF	TGTGCCAGCAGCCAAGAGACCAGTAGCGGGAGTATCTACAATGAGCAGTTCTTC
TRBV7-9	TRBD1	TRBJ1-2	CASSLVGQGDGYTF	TGTGCCAGCAGCTTAGTCGGGCAGGGGGATGGCTACACCTTC
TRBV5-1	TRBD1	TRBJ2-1	CASSWSGQSISYNEQFF	TGCGCCAGCAGCTGGTCGGGACAGTCGATCTCCTACAATGAGCAGTTCTTC
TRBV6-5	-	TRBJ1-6	CASSYSTSYSPLHF	TGTGCCAGCAGTTACTCGACCTCGTATTCACCCCTCCACTTT
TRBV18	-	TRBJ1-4	CASSPLSWGGGEKLFF	TGTGCCAGCTCACCATTATCCTGGGGAGGTGGTGAAAAACTGTTTTTT
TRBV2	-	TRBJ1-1	CASRGDVGHGAFF	TGTGCCAGCAGAGGGGATGTAGGACATGGGGCTTTCTTT
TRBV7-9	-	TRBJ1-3	CASSLAQGVSGNTIYF	TGTGCCAGCAGCTTAGCCCAGGGAGTCTCTGGAAACACCATATATTTT
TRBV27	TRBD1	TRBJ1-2	CASSLSVQSGTGAPSYTF	TGTGCCAGCAGTTTATCGGTCCAGTCCGGGACAGGGGCCCCGAGCTACACCTTC
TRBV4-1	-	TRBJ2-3	CASSQASEYRGMIGTDTQYF	TGCGCCAGCAGCCAAGCCTCGGAGTATAGGGGGATGATAGGCACAGATACGCAGTATTTT
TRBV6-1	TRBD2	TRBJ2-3	CASRPLAGDSDTQYF	TGTGCCAGCAGGCCCCTAGCGGGAGACTCAGATACGCAGTATTTT
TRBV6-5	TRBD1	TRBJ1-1	CASRVTGDTEAFF	TGTGCCAGCAGAGTTACAGGGGACACTGAAGCTTTCTTT
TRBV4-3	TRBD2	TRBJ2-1	CASSQDRSGGRYNEQFF	TGCGCCAGCAGCCAAGACCGAAGCGGGGGCCGATACAATGAGCAGTTCTTC